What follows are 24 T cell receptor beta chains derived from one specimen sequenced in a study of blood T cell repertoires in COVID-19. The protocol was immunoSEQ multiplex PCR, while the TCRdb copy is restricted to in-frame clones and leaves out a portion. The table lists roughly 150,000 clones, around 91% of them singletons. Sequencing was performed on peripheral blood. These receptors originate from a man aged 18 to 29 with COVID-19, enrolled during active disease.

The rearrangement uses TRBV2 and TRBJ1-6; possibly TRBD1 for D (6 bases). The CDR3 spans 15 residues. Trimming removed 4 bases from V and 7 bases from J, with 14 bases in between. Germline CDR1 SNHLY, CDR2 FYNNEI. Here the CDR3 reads CASSVGQGRNSPLHF. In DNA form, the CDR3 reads TGTGCCAGCAGTGTGGGCCAGGGGCGGAATTCACCCCTCCACTTT.

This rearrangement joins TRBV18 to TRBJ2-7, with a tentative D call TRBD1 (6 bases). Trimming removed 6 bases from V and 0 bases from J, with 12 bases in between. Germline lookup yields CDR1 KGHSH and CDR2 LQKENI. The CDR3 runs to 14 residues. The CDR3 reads CASSPRTDSYEQYF. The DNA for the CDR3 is TGTGCCAGCTCCCCCCGGACAGACTCCTACGAGCAGTACTTC. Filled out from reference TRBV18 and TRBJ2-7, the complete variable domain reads NAGVMQNPRHLVRRRGQEARLRCSPMKGHSHVYWYRQLPEEGLKFMVYLQKENIIDESGMPKERFSAEFPKEGPSILRIQQVVRGDSAAYFCASSPRTDSYEQYFGPGTRLTVT.

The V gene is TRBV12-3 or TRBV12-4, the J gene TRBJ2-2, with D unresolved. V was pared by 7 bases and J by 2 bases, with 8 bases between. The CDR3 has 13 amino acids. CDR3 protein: CASNRLNTGELFF. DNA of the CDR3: TGTGCCAGCAACCGACTCAACACCGGGGAGCTGTTTTTT.

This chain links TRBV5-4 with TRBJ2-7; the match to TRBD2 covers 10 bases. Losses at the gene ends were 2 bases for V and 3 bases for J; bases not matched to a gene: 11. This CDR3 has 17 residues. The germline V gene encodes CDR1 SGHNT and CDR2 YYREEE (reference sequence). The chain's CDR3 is CASSLASGRGRGYEQYF. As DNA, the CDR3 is TGTGCCAGCAGCTTAGCTAGCGGGAGAGGCAGAGGCTACGAGCAGTACTTC.

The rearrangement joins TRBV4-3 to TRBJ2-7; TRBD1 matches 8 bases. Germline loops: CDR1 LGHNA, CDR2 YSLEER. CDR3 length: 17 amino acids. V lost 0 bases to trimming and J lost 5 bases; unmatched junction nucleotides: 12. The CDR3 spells CASSQDPTGALGHEQYF. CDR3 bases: TGCGCCAGCAGCCAAGACCCGACAGGGGCCCTAGGACACGAGCAGTACTTC.

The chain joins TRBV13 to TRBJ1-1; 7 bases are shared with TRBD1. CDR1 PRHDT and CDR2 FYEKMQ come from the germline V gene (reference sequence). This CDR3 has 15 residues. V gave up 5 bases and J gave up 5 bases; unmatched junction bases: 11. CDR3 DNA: TGTGCCAGCAGCACAATCCGAGGGGGCGAAACTGAAGCTTTCTTT. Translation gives CASSTIRGGETEAFF.

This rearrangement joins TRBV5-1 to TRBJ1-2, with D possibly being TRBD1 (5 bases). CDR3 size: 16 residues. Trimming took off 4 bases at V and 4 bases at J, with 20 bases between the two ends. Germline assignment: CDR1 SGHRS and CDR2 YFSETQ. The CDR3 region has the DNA TGCGCCAGCAGCCAGGGCCTCTGGGCATTCCCCTATGGCTACACCTTC. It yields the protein CASSQGLWAFPYGYTF.

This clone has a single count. CDR3 sequence: CATSGQGQETQYF. CDR3 DNA: TGTGCCACCAGTGGACAGGGACAAGAGACCCAGTACTTC. This chain links TRBV15 with TRBJ2-5; TRBD1 matches 8 bases. V lost 6 bases and J lost 2; bases outside the gene matches: 2. This CDR3 is 13 amino acids long. Germline V lookup: CDR1 LNHNV, CDR2 YYDKDF (reference sequence).

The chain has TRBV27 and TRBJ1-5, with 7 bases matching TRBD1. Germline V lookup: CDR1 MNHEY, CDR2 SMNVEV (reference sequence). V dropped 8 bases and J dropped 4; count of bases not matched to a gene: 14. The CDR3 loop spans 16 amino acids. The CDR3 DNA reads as TGTGCCAGCGGTTATCCCCCACAGGGGCGTAATCAGCCCCAGCATTTT. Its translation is CASGYPPQGRNQPQHF.

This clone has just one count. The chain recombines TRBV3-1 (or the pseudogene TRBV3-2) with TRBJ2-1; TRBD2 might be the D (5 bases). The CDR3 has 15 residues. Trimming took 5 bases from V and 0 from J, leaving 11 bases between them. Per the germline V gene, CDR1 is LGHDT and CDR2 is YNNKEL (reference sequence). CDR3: CASSKRNPSYNEQFF. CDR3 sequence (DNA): TGTGCCAGCAGCAAGCGGAACCCCTCCTACAATGAGCAGTTCTTC.

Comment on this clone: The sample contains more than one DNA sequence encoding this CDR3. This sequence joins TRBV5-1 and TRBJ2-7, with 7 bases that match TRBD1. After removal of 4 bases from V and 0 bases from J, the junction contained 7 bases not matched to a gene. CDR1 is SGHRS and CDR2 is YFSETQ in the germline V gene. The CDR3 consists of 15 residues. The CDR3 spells CASSPRQGASYEQYF. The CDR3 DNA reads TGCGCCAGCAGCCCGAGACAGGGAGCCTCCTACGAGCAGTACTTC.

Here the CDR3 DNA reads TGCGCCAGCAGCCAAGATAGGGGAATAGCGGGAGGGTACCAAGAGACCCAGTACTTC. Translating it yields CASSQDRGIAGGYQETQYF. The chain has TRBV4-3 and TRBJ2-5, with 11 nucleotides matching TRBD2. The V gene end was trimmed by 0 bases and the J gene end by 0 bases; junction bases not matched to a gene: 9. CDR3 length: 19 amino acids. Germline CDR1 reads LGHNA; CDR2 reads YSLEER.

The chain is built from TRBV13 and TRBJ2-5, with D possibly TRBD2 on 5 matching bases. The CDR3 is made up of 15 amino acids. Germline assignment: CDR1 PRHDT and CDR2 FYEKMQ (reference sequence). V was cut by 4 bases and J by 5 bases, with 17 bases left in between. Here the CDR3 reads CASSSSRRLGETQYF. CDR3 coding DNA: TGTGCCAGCAGCTCTTCGCGGAGGCTAGGCGAGACCCAGTACTTC.

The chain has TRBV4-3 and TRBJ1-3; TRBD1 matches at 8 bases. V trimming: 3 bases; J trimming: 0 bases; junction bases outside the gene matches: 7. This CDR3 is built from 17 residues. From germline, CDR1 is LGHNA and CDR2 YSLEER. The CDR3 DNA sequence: TGCGCCAGCAGCCATGGGACAGGCGAGTACTCTGGAAACACCATATATTTT. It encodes CASSHGTGEYSGNTIYF.

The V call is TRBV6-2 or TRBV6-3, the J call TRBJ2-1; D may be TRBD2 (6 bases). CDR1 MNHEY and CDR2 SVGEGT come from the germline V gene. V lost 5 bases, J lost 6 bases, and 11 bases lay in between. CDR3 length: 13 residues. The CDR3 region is CASSPLGGNEQFF. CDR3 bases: TGTGCCAGCAGTCCCCTCGGGGGCAATGAGCAGTTCTTC.

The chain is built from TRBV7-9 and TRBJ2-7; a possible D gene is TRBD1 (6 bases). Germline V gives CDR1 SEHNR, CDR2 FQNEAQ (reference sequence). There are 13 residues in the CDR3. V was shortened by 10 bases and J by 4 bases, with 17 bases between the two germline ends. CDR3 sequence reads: CATDRRMSYEQYF. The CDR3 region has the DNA TGTGCCACCGACAGGCGCATGTCGTACGAGCAGTACTTC.

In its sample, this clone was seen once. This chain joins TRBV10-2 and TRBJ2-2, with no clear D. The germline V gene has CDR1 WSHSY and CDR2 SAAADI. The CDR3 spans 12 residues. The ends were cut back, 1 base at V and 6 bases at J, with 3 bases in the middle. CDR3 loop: CASSEWPGELFF. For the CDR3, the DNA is TGCGCCAGCAGTGAGTGGCCCGGGGAGCTGTTTTTT.

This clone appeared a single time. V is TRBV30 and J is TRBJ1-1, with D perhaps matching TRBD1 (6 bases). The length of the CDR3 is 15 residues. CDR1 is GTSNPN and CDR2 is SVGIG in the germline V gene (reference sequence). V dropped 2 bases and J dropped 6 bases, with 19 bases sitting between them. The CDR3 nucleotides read TGTGCCTGGAGTCCCGAGGCAGGGGTTCTGCCTGAAGCTTTCTTT. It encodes CAWSPEAGVLPEAFF.

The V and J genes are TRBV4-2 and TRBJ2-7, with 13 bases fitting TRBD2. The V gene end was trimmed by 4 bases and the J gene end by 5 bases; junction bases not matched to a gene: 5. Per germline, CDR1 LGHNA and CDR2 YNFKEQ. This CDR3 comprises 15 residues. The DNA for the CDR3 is TGTGCCAGCAGCCGAAGGACTAGCGGGAGTAACGAGCAGTACTTC. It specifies CASSRRTSGSNEQYF.

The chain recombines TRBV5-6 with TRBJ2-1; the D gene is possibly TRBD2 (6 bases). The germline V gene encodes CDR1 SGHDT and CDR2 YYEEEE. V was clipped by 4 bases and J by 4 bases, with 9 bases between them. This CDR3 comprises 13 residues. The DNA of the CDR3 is TGTGCCAGCAGCGCGGGGAGATACAATGAGCAGTTCTTC. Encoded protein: CASSAGRYNEQFF.

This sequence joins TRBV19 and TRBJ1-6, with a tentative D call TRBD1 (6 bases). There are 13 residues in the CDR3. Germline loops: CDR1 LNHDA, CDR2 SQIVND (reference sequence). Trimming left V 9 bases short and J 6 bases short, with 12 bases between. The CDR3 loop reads CASSGQSNSPLHF. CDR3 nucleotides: TGTGCCAGCTCCGGACAGAGTAATTCACCCCTCCACTTT.

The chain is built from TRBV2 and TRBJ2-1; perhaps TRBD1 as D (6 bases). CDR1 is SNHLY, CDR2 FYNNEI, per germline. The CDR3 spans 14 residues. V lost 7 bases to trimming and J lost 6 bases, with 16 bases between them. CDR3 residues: CASTGTNLANEQFF. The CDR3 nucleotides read TGTGCCAGCACCGGGACAAATTTAGCCAATGAGCAGTTCTTC.

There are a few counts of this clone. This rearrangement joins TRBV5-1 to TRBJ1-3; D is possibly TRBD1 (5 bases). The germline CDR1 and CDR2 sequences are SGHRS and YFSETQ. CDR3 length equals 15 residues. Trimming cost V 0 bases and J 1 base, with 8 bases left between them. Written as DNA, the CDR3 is TGCGCCAGCAGCTTGGCAGGGTCTTCTGGAAACACCATATATTTT. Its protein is CASSLAGSSGNTIYF.

Here the CDR3 DNA reads TGTGCCAGCAGTTACACAGGGGGCAGCACTGAAGCTTTCTTT. It codes for CASSYTGGSTEAFF. The chain links TRBV6-6 to TRBJ1-1; TRBD1 aligns across 9 bases. The CDR3 extends over 14 amino acids. V lost 2 bases to trimming and J lost 4 bases; unmatched junction nucleotides: 2. Germline V gene lookup returns CDR1 MNHNY and CDR2 SVGAGI (reference sequence).